These T cell receptor beta chains were read from a single sample in a study of T cells after yellow fever vaccination. One entry per CDR3 protein, called by TCRdb with MiXCR from the 5' RACE reads. The sample has 55,000 or so distinct CDR3 sequences; 6.5% to 8% are singletons. Sequenced here: CD8+ T cells not binding an NS4B(214-222) dextramer, sorted from PBMCs, sampled about 41 days after the first yellow fever vaccination. The origin of the receptors is a young man who received the YFV17D yellow fever vaccine. CDR3s leave out the opening cysteine and the closing phenylalanine or tryptophan.

v_gene: TRBV18
j_gene: TRBJ1-1
CDR3aa: ASSPGRNTEAF

v_gene: TRBV12-3/TRBV12-4
j_gene: TRBJ2-5
CDR3aa: ASSLSWDPYPQETQY

v_gene: TRBV3-1
j_gene: TRBJ2-2
CDR3aa: ASSQGTEHTGELF

v_gene: TRBV7-6
j_gene: TRBJ2-7
CDR3aa: ASSSGPPREQY

v_gene: TRBV5-4
j_gene: TRBJ1-1
CDR3aa: ASTSGGGNTEAF

v_gene: TRBV18
j_gene: TRBJ1-2
CDR3aa: ASSPRGLQGQPNYGYT

v_gene: TRBV4-3
j_gene: TRBJ2-1
CDR3aa: ASSQGGGGRYNEQF

v_gene: TRBV19
j_gene: TRBJ2-1
CDR3aa: ASSPGALGYEQF

v_gene: TRBV4-2
j_gene: TRBJ2-5
CDR3aa: ASSPTPGTDQETQY

v_gene: TRBV7-9
j_gene: TRBJ2-1
CDR3aa: ASSLTGGGYNEQF

v_gene: TRBV29-1
j_gene: TRBJ2-1
CDR3aa: SVAHGTSGGNEQF

v_gene: TRBV11-2
j_gene: TRBJ2-7
CDR3aa: ASSPDNFYEQY

v_gene: TRBV28
j_gene: TRBJ2-1
CDR3aa: ASSLLSGGSPSYNEQF

v_gene: TRBV5-5
j_gene: TRBJ1-5
CDR3aa: ASSRRGRMEDQPQH

v_gene: TRBV29-1
j_gene: TRBJ2-1
CDR3aa: SVGGLARKSSYNEQF

v_gene: TRBV4-1
j_gene: TRBJ1-1
CDR3aa: ASSPRDSLQATEAF

v_gene: TRBV28
j_gene: TRBJ1-1
CDR3aa: ASSFFMRPRTAMNTEAF

v_gene: TRBV9
j_gene: TRBJ2-1
CDR3aa: ASSGGGDYNEQF

v_gene: TRBV7-6
j_gene: TRBJ2-5
CDR3aa: ASSSGQGSWETQY

v_gene: TRBV6-1
j_gene: TRBJ1-1
CDR3aa: ASSPGPKENTEAF

v_gene: TRBV4-1
j_gene: TRBJ2-7
CDR3aa: ASSQGIPQGRIAYEQY

v_gene: TRBV15
j_gene: TRBJ1-2
CDR3aa: ATSRDRTESLYGYT

v_gene: TRBV3-1
j_gene: TRBJ2-3
CDR3aa: ASSQEMGPGTDTQY

v_gene: TRBV6-1
j_gene: TRBJ2-5
CDR3aa: ASSEGQIQETQY